The entry below gives a single T cell receptor (gamma chain) sequence along with its context. Mismatch with germline at one junction end may stem from a read error. This record belongs to a study of gamma-delta chains in newborns, infants, children. Turning to the study itself: Innate gammadelta T cells reportedly expand polyclonally right after birth, driven by microbial exposure, per the title.

TCRdb reanalysed the reads via CATT. The sample records 900 to 1,000 gamma-chain clones, roughly two fifths being singletons. The sequencing input was blood. The TCR was taken from a child who was a newborn, infant or young child, either healthy, febrile or measles-vaccinated (not recorded which).

The CDR3 reads CATWAGWFKIF. DNA of the CDR3: TGTGCCACCTGGGCTGGCTGGTTCAAGATATTT. The chain employs TRGV8 and TRGJP1. This CDR3 has 11 residues. CDR1 is VENAVY, CDR2 YDSYNSRV, per germline.